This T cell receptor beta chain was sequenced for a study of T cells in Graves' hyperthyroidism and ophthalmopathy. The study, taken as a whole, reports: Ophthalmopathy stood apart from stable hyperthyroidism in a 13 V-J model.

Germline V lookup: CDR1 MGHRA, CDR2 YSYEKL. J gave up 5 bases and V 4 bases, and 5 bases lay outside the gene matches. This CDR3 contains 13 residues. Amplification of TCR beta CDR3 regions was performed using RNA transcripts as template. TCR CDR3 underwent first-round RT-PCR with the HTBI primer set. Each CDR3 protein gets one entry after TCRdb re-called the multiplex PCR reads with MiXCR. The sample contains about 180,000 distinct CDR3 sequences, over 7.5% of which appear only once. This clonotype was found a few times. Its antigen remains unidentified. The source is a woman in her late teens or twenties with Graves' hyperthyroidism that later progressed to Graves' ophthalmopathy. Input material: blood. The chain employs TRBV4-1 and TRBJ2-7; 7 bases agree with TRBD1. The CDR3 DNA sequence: TGCGCCAGCAGCCGTCAGGGGGTGGACGAGCAGTACTTC. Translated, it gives CASSRQGVDEQYF.